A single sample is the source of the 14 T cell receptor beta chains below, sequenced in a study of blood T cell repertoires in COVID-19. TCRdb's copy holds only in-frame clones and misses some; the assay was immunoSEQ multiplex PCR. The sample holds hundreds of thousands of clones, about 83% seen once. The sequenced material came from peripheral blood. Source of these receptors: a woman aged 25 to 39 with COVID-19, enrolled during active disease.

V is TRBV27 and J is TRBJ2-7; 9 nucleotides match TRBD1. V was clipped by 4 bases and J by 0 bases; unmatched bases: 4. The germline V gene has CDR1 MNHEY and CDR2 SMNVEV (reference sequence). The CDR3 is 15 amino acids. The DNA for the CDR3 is TGTGCCAGCAGTTCCTCGACAGGGGGCTCCTACGAGCAGTACTTC. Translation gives CASSSSTGGSYEQYF.

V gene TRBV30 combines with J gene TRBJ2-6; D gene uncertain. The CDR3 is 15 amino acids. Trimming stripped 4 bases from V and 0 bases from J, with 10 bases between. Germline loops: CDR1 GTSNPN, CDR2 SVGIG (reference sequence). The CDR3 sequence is CAWTAPISGANVLTF. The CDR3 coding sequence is TGTGCCTGGACAGCGCCCATCTCTGGGGCCAACGTCCTGACTTTC.

The CDR3 nucleotides read TGTGCCAGTAGTAGCCTAGGGCGGGACAGGGGGACTGGGGCCAACGTCCTGACTTTC. This gives the protein CASSSLGRDRGTGANVLTF. The chain joins TRBV19 to TRBJ2-6; 11 bases align to TRBD1. The CDR3 spans 19 residues. V was clipped by 4 bases and J by 2 bases; unmatched bases: 10. Germline V CDR1 and CDR2: LNHDA, SQIVND (reference sequence).

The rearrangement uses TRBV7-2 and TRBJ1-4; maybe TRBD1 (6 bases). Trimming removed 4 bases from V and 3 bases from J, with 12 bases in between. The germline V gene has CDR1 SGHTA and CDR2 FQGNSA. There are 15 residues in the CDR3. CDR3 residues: CASSSGVFANEKLFF. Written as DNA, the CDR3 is TGTGCCAGCAGCTCAGGGGTTTTCGCTAATGAAAAACTGTTTTTT. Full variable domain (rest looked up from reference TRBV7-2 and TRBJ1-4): GAGVSQSPSNKVTEKGKDVELRCDPISGHTALYWYRQSLGQGLEFLIYFQGNSAPDKSGLPSDRFSAERTGGSVSTLTIQRTQQEDSAVYLCASSSGVFANEKLFFGSGTQLSVL.

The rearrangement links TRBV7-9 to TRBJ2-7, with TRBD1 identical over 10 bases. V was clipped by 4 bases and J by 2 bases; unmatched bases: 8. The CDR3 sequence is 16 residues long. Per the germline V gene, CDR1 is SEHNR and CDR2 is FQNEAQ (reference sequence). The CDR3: CASSSATGGVTYEQYF. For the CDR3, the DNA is TGTGCCAGCAGCTCAGCGACAGGGGGCGTTACCTACGAGCAGTACTTC. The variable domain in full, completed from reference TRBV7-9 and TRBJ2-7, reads DTGVSQNPRHKITKRGQNVTFRCDPISEHNRLYWYRQTLGQGPEFLTYFQNEAQLEKSRLLSDRFSAERPKGSFSTLEIQRTEQGDSAMYLCASSSATGGVTYEQYFGPGTRLTVT.

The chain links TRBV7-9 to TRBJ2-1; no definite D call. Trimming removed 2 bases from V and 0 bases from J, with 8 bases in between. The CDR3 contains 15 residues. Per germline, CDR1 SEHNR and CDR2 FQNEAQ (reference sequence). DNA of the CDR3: TGTGCCAGCAGCTTACTCTCGAGCTCCTACAATGAGCAGTTCTTC. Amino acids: CASSLLSSSYNEQFF.

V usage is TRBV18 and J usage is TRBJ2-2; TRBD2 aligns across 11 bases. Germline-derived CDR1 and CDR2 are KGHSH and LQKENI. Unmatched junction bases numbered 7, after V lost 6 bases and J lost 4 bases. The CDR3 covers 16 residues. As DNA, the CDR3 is TGTGCCAGCTCCCCTAGCGGGGGGCGTGGCACCGGGGAGCTGTTTTTT. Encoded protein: CASSPSGGRGTGELFF.

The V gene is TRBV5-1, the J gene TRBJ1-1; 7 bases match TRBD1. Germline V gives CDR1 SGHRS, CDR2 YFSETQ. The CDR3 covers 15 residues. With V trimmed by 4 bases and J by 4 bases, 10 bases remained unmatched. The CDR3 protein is CASSPQQGMGTEAFF. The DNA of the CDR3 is TGCGCCAGCAGCCCCCAACAGGGGATGGGCACTGAAGCTTTCTTT.

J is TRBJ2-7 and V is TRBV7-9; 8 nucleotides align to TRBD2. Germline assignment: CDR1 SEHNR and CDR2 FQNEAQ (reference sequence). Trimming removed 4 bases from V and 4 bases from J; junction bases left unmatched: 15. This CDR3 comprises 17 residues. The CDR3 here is CASSSTESTSAPYEQYF. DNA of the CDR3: TGTGCCAGCAGCTCTACAGAATCGACTAGCGCCCCGTACGAGCAGTACTTC.

The CDR3 reads CASSPDSSYEQYF. Here the CDR3 DNA reads TGTGCCAGCAGTCCGGACAGCTCCTACGAGCAGTACTTC. The V and J genes are TRBV6-2 or TRBV6-3 and TRBJ2-7; TRBD1 is a possible D gene (6 bases). There are 13 residues in the CDR3. V lost 5 bases, J lost 0 bases, and 8 bases lay in between. CDR1 is MNHEY and CDR2 is SVGEGT in the germline V gene.

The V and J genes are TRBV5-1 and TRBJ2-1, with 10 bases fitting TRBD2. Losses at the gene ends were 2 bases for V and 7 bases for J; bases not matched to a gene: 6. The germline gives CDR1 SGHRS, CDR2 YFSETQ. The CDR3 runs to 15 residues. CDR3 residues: CASSFGLAGVNEQFF. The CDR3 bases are TGCGCCAGCAGCTTCGGGCTAGCGGGGGTAAATGAGCAGTTCTTC.

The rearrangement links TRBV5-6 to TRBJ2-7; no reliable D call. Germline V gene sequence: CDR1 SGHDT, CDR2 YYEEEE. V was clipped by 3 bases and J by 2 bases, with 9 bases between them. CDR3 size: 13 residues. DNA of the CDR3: TGTGCCAGCAGCTCCGACATTCCCTACGAGCAGTACTTC. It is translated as CASSSDIPYEQYF.

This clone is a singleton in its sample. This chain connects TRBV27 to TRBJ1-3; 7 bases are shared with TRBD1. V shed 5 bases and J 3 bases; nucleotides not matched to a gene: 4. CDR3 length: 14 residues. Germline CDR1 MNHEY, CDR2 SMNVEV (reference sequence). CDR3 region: CASSAQGNGNTIYF. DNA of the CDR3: TGTGCCAGCAGTGCACAGGGGAATGGAAACACCATATATTTT.

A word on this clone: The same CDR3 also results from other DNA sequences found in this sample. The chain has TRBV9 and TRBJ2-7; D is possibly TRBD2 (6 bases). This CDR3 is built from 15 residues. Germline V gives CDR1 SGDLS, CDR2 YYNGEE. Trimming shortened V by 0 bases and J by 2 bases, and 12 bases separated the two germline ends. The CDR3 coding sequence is TGTGCCAGCAGCGTAGAGGAGGGATCGACCTACGAGCAGTACTTC. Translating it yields CASSVEEGSTYEQYF.